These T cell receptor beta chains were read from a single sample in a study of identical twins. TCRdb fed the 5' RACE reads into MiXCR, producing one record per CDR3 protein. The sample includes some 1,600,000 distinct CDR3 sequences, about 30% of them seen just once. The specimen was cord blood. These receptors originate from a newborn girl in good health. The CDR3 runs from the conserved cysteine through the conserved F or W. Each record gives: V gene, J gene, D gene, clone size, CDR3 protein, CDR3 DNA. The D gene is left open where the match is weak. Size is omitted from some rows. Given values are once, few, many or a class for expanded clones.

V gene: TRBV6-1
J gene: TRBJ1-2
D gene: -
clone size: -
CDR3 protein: CASSALGYGHTF
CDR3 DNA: TGTGCCAGCAGTGCACTGGGGTATGGCCACACCTTC

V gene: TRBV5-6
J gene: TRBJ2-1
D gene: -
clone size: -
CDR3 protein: CASSSPTRNNEQFF
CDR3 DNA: TGTGCCAGCAGCTCCCCGACTAGAAACAATGAGCAGTTCTTC

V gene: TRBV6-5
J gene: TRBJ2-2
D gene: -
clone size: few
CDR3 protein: CASSYIFTGELFF
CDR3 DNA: TGTGCCAGCAGTTACATATTCACCGGGGAGCTGTTTTTT

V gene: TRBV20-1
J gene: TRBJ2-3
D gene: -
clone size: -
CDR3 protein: CSARDGGRDTDTQYF
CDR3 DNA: TGCAGTGCTAGAGATGGGGGCAGGGACACAGATACGCAGTATTTT

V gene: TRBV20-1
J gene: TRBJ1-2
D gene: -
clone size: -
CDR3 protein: CSARFRQGPNYGYTF
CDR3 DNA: TGCAGTGCTAGGTTTCGTCAGGGCCCTAACTATGGCTACACCTTC

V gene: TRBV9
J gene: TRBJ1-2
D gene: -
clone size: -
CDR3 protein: CASSALGGFNYGYTF
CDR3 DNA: TGTGCCAGCAGCGCTTTGGGGGGGTTTAACTATGGCTACACCTTC

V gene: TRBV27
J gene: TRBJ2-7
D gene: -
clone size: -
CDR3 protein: CASSTTVPTYEQYF
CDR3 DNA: TGTGCCAGCAGCACGACCGTCCCGACCTACGAGCAGTACTTC

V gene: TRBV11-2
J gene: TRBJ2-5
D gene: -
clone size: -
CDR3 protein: CASSLDPREETQYF
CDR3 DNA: TGTGCCAGCAGCTTAGATCCCAGGGAAGAGACTCAGTACTTC

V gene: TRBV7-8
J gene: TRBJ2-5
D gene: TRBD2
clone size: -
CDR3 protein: CASSLARAGRETQYF
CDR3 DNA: TGTGCCAGCAGCTTAGCCCGAGCGGGGAGGGAGACCCAGTACTTC

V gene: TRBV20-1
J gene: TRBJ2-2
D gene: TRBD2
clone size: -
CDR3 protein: CSATSGGTGELFF
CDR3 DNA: TGCAGTGCCACCTCGGGGGGCACCGGGGAGCTGTTTTTT

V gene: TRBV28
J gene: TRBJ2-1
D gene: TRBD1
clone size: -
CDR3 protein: CASSSTGTGIHEQFF
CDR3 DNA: TGTGCCAGCAGTTCAACCGGGACAGGGATCCATGAGCAGTTCTTC

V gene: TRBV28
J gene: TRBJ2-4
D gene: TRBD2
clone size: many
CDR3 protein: CASSLGTSGILAKNIQYF
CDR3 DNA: TGTGCCAGCAGTTTGGGGACTAGCGGAATTCTAGCCAAAAACATTCAGTACTTC

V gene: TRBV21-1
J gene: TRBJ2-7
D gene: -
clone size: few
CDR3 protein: CASSKGTRLTYEQYF
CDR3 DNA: TGTGCCAGCAGCAAAGGGACCAGGCTGACCTACGAGCAGTACTTC

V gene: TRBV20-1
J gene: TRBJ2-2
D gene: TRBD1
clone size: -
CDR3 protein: CSAKRTGNLNTGELFF
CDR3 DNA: TGCAGTGCCAAACGGACAGGGAATTTAAACACCGGGGAGCTGTTTTTT

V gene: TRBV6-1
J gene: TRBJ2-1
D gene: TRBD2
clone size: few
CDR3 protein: CASSQRLAGVNEQFF
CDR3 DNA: TGTGCCAGCAGCCAACGACTAGCGGGAGTGAATGAGCAGTTCTTC

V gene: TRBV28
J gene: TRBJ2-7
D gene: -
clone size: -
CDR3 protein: CASSPTSHRSFYQGRYEQYF
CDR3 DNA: TGTGCCAGCAGTCCTACCTCCCACAGGAGTTTCTACCAAGGTCGCTACGAGCAGTACTTC

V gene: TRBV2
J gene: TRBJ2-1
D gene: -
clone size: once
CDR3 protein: CASSRVLYNKQFF
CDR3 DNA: TGTGCCAGCAGTAGGGTCTTATACAATAAGCAGTTCTTC

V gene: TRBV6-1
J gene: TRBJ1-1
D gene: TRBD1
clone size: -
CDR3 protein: CASSLGQAPLMNTEAFF
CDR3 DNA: TGTGCCAGCAGTCTGGGACAGGCCCCTCTAATGAACACTGAAGCTTTCTTT

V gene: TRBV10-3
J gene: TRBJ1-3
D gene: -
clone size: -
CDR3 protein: CAILQAPGNTIYF
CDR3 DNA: TGTGCCATCCTTCAGGCCCCTGGAAACACCATATATTTT

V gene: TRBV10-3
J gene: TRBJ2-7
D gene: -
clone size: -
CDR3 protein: CAISDVGRRGYEQYF
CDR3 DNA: TGTGCCATCAGTGATGTGGGGCGCAGAGGCTACGAGCAGTACTTC

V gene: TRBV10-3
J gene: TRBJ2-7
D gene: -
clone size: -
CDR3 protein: CAISGKGYEQYF
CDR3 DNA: TGTGCCATCAGTGGAAAGGGATACGAGCAGTACTTC

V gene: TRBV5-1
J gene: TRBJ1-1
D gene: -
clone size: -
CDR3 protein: CASSLAGGFKTEAFF
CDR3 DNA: TGCGCCAGCAGCTTGGCCGGGGGGTTTAAGACTGAAGCTTTCTTT

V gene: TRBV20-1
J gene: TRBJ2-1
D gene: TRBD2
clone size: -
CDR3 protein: CSARQAGGLFEQFF
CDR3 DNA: TGCAGTGCTAGACAAGCGGGGGGGCTATTTGAGCAGTTCTTC

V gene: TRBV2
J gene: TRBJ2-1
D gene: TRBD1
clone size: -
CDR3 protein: CASSADRGRWYNEQFF
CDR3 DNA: TGTGCCAGCAGCGCAGACAGGGGGCGGTGGTACAATGAGCAGTTCTTC

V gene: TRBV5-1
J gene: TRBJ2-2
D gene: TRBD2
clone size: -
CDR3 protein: CASSRTSGRRPGELFF
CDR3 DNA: TGCGCCAGCAGCAGAACTAGCGGGAGGAGGCCCGGGGAGCTGTTTTTT